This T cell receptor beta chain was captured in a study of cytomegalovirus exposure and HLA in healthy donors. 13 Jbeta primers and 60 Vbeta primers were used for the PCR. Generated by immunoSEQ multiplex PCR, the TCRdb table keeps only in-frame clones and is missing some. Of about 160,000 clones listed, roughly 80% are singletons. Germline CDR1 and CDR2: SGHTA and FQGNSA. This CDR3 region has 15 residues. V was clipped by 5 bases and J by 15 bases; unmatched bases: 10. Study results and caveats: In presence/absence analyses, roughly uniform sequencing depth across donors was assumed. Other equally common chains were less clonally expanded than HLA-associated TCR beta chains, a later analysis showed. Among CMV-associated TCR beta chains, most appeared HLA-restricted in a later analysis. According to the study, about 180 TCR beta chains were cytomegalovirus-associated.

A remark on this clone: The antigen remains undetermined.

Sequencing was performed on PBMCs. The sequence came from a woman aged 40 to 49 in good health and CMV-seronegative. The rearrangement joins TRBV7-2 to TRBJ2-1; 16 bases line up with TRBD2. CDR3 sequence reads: CASSQPGLAGGPAFF. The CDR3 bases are TGTGCCAGCAGCCAACCGGGACTAGCGGGGGGGCCTGCGTTCTTC. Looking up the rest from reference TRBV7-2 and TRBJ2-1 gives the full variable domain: GAGVSQSPSNKVTEKGKDVELRCDPISGHTALYWYRQSLGQGLEFLIYFQGNSAPDKSGLPSDRFSAERTGGSVSTLTIQRTQQEDSAVYLCASSQPGLAGGPAFFGPGTRLTVL.